These T cell receptor beta chains were read from a single sample in a study of T-cell memory formation after mild COVID-19. TCRdb reprocessed the 5' RACE reads with MiXCR, giving one entry per CDR3 protein. Counted here are 560,000 or so distinct CDR3 sequences, roughly 17% occurring once; the ten biggest clones make up about 7.5%. Sequencing used PBMCs or a T cell subset sorted from them (not recorded which). The source is an adult woman who had mild COVID-19 (a few samples of this study predate the infection). Cell type and time point are not known. The conserved cysteine and the conserved F or W are not part of the CDR3 here. Each record gives: J gene, V gene, clone size, D gene, CDR3 protein. A D gene is named only where the DNA matches it firmly. Clone sizes are given selectively: once, few, many, or a class where the clone is expanded.

J: TRBJ1-4; V: TRBV12-3/TRBV12-4; size: -; D: TRBD1; CDR3: ASSPQTGSNEKLF
J: TRBJ2-2; V: TRBV19; size: -; D: TRBD2; CDR3: ASSTQAGVRTGELF
J: TRBJ1-1; V: TRBV5-6; size: many; D: TRBD1; CDR3: ASSLHRGGVTEAF
J: TRBJ2-1; V: TRBV5-6; size: few; D: TRBD2; CDR3: ASSLFGGRRYYNEQF
J: TRBJ1-2; V: TRBV7-9; size: few; D: -; CDR3: ASSDYYGYT
J: TRBJ2-1; V: TRBV30; size: -; D: -; CDR3: AWSGVGSEGNEQF
J: TRBJ1-1; V: TRBV5-1; size: few; D: TRBD1; CDR3: ASSHKAGTGSEAF
J: TRBJ2-2; V: TRBV25-1; size: -; D: -; CDR3: ASCSVNHPNTGELF
J: TRBJ2-1; V: TRBV9; size: -; D: -; CDR3: ASSALIRGANEQF
J: TRBJ1-1; V: TRBV19; size: -; D: -; CDR3: ASRLYNTRGTEAF
J: TRBJ2-2; V: TRBV11-3; size: -; D: TRBD2; CDR3: ASSSSVLAGHTGELF
J: TRBJ2-2; V: TRBV11-2; size: few; D: -; CDR3: ASREPLNRAGELF
J: TRBJ2-2; V: TRBV18; size: -; D: TRBD2; CDR3: ASSPGTSGDTGELF
J: TRBJ2-1; V: TRBV7-9; size: many; D: TRBD1; CDR3: ASSSGQGVVNEQF
J: TRBJ1-2; V: TRBV7-9; size: few; D: TRBD1; CDR3: ASSMTGGYYGYT
J: TRBJ2-5; V: TRBV7-3; size: -; D: -; CDR3: ASSLSNRDRETQY
J: TRBJ2-1; V: TRBV18; size: few; D: -; CDR3: ASSPFKADGSEQF
J: TRBJ2-7; V: TRBV7-8; size: -; D: TRBD1; CDR3: ASTFREGAVQY
J: TRBJ1-5; V: TRBV15; size: -; D: -; CDR3: ATSPLDSGSNQPQH
J: TRBJ2-1; V: TRBV7-2; size: -; D: TRBD2; CDR3: ASSRHLGTSGSDNEQF
J: TRBJ1-5; V: TRBV7-6; size: -; D: -; CDR3: ASSQMGGPNQPQH
J: TRBJ2-6; V: TRBV23-1; size: many; D: TRBD1; CDR3: ASRPTKGQDYVAGANVLT
J: TRBJ1-3; V: TRBV11-2; size: few; D: -; CDR3: ASSHQAEGNTIY
J: TRBJ1-3; V: TRBV4-3; size: -; D: -; CDR3: ASSQEITQDTIY
J: TRBJ2-1; V: TRBV5-1; size: -; D: -; CDR3: ASSFRVEGYNEQF
J: TRBJ1-4; V: TRBV15; size: few; D: -; CDR3: ATSRDGLF
J: TRBJ1-1; V: TRBV19; size: few; D: TRBD1; CDR3: ASSPDRGQTTEAF
J: TRBJ2-7; V: TRBV10-3; size: few; D: TRBD2; CDR3: AIGTGGPTQY
J: TRBJ2-3; V: TRBV6-5; size: -; D: TRBD1; CDR3: ASSNRQGRTDTQY
J: TRBJ2-2; V: TRBV4-3; size: few; D: -; CDR3: ASSQDSPGTGELF
J: TRBJ1-4; V: TRBV7-9; size: -; D: TRBD1; CDR3: ASSLGTGNNEKLF
J: TRBJ2-7; V: TRBV6-2/TRBV6-3; size: -; D: TRBD1; CDR3: ASSDRGLDEQY
J: TRBJ2-1; V: TRBV12-2; size: -; D: -; CDR3: ASRPSGLAGYNEQF
J: TRBJ2-3; V: TRBV4-1; size: few; D: TRBD2; CDR3: ASSPWAGVDTDTQY
J: TRBJ1-4; V: TRBV21-1; size: -; D: -; CDR3: ASSKVPGTNEKLF
J: TRBJ2-7; V: TRBV12-3/TRBV12-4; size: few; D: TRBD2; CDR3: ASSPILATYEQY
J: TRBJ1-1; V: TRBV12-3/TRBV12-4; size: few; D: -; CDR3: ASSLAGKSAEAF
J: TRBJ1-2; V: TRBV2; size: few; D: -; CDR3: ASSGDGEGSYGYT
J: TRBJ2-7; V: TRBV5-4; size: -; D: TRBD2; CDR3: ASSQPGTSSSYEQY
J: TRBJ2-7; V: TRBV7-9; size: -; D: -; CDR3: ASSRGGDIPYERY
J: TRBJ2-2; V: TRBV3-1; size: many; D: TRBD2; CDR3: ASSQDSSGVREELF
J: TRBJ2-6; V: TRBV12-3/TRBV12-4; size: once; D: TRBD2; CDR3: ASSFVLAGTTAGSGANVLT
J: TRBJ2-3; V: TRBV5-1; size: -; D: -; CDR3: ASSWTPVTDTQY
J: TRBJ2-7; V: TRBV27; size: -; D: TRBD1; CDR3: ASSLLSGTGNRYEQY
J: TRBJ2-1; V: TRBV29-1; size: -; D: -; CDR3: SVDGREGNEQF
J: TRBJ2-7; V: TRBV5-6; size: few; D: TRBD1; CDR3: ASSSAHRGRYEQY
J: TRBJ2-1; V: TRBV20-1; size: -; D: -; CDR3: SATHYRQPDNEQF
J: TRBJ1-1; V: TRBV10-3; size: -; D: TRBD1; CDR3: AISRTGSTTEAF
J: TRBJ1-2; V: TRBV27; size: few; D: TRBD1; CDR3: ASRPGQPNYGYT
J: TRBJ2-3; V: TRBV24-1; size: many; D: TRBD2; CDR3: ATSDIRTSGITDTQY
J: TRBJ2-7; V: TRBV27; size: few; D: -; CDR3: ASSSLGAHYEQY
J: TRBJ1-1; V: TRBV6-5; size: -; D: -; CDR3: ASSYSTPEARQTEAF